This passage covers 21 T cell receptor beta chains from one sample sequenced in a study of cytomegalovirus exposure and HLA in healthy donors. The PCR ran on 60 Vbeta and 13 Jbeta primers. Profiled with immunoSEQ multiplex PCR; TCRdb holds only in-frame clones, not every one. This table has 85,000 to 100,000 clones, roughly three fifths appearing once. Sequencing used PBMCs. The receptors originated from a woman aged 25-40 years in good health and CMV-seronegative.

The chain uses TRBV5-4 and TRBJ1-4; D remains ambiguous. Trimming left V 4 bases short and J 7 bases short, with 11 bases between. This CDR3 has 13 residues. Germline V gene data show CDR1 as SGHNT and CDR2 as YYREEE (reference sequence). DNA of the CDR3: TGTGCCAGCAGCCCCCGGAGATCTGAAAAACTGTTTTTT. Amino acid sequence: CASSPRRSEKLFF. Combining the CDR3 with reference TRBV5-4 and TRBJ1-4 gives the whole variable domain ETGVTQSPTHLIKTRGQQVTLRCSSQSGHNTVSWYQQALGQGPQFIFQYYREEENGRGNFPPRFSGLQFPNYSSELNVNALELDDSALYLCASSPRRSEKLFFGSGTQLSVL.

This chain joins TRBV29-1 and TRBJ2-3; D might be TRBD1 (5 bases). Germline CDR1 and CDR2: SQVTM and ANQGSEA. This CDR3 has 13 amino acids. V lost 7 bases to trimming and J lost 4 bases, with 15 bases between them. The CDR3 coding sequence is TGCAGCGCTCAGGGTTTTGGCGCAGATACGCAGTATTTT. Its translation is CSAQGFGADTQYF.

The gene calls are TRBV28 and TRBJ1-6; the match to TRBD1 covers 8 bases. CDR3 size: 15 residues. Germline CDR1 and CDR2: MDHEN and SYDVKM. With V trimmed by 4 bases and J by 7 bases, 6 bases remained unmatched. The CDR3 here is CASSSQTGENSPLHF. Written as DNA, the CDR3 is TGTGCCAGCAGTTCCCAGACAGGGGAAAATTCACCCCTCCACTTT.

V and J are TRBV7-9 and TRBJ2-7; TRBD1 matches at 8 bases. The CDR3 sequence is 14 residues long. The V gene end was trimmed by 5 bases and the J gene end by 2 bases; junction bases not matched to a gene: 5. From germline, CDR1 is SEHNR and CDR2 FQNEAQ (reference sequence). The DNA of the CDR3 is TGTGCCAGCAGCCCCCGGGACAGGACCTACGAGCAGTACTTC. This codes for CASSPRDRTYEQYF. The whole variable domain, remainder taken from reference TRBV7-9 and TRBJ2-7, is DTGVSQNPRHKITKRGQNVTFRCDPISEHNRLYWYRQTLGQGPEFLTYFQNEAQLEKSRLLSDRFSAERPKGSFSTLEIQRTEQGDSAMYLCASSPRDRTYEQYFGPGTRLTVT.

J is TRBJ2-1 and V is TRBV11-2; 7 bases map to TRBD2. Germline V gene data show CDR1 as SGHAT and CDR2 as FQNNGV. The CDR3 consists of 11 residues. The V segment lost 4 bases and the J segment 12 bases; nucleotides outside the gene matches: 3. The CDR3 reads CASSSSGAQFF. CDR3 bases: TGTGCCAGCAGCTCTAGCGGTGCGCAGTTCTTC.

A few counts support this clone. The chain carries TRBV5-5 and TRBJ2-7; 7 positions match TRBD1. The CDR3 totals 13 residues. Losses at the gene ends were 2 bases for V and 3 bases for J; bases not matched to a gene: 2. CDR1 and CDR2 (germline): SGHKS, YYEKEE (reference sequence). The CDR3 sequence: CASSFHRGYEQYF. Written as DNA, the CDR3 is TGTGCCAGCAGCTTCCACAGGGGCTACGAGCAGTACTTC.

V is TRBV4-1 and J is TRBJ2-7; TRBD2 agrees at 7 bases. V lost 1 base to trimming and J lost 0 bases; unmatched junction nucleotides: 3. CDR3 size: 15 residues. Germline V CDR1 and CDR2: MGHRA, YSYEKL. CDR3 coding DNA: TGCGCCAGCAGCCAAGCCCCTAGCGGCTCCTACGAGCAGTACTTC. It specifies CASSQAPSGSYEQYF.

The count of this clone is one. This chain links TRBV7-8 with TRBJ2-5; D is uncertain. The V end lost 3 bases, the J end lost 5 bases, and 10 bases lay between the germline ends. CDR1 SGHVS and CDR2 FQNEAQ come from the germline V gene. CDR3 length: 13 residues. The CDR3 DNA sequence: TGTGCCAGCAGCTTCTTCCCCCGGGAGACCCAGTACTTC. Protein sequence: CASSFFPRETQYF.

This clone was seen a few times. The gene calls are TRBV7-9 and TRBJ2-7; possibly TRBD2 for D (6 bases). Germline V gene sequence: CDR1 SEHNR, CDR2 FQNEAQ (reference sequence). The V end was cut by 5 bases, the J end by 3 bases, with 14 bases between. The CDR3 runs 14 residues. The CDR3 sequence: CASSPEGFGYEQYF. CDR3 DNA: TGTGCCAGCAGCCCGGAGGGTTTCGGCTACGAGCAGTACTTC.

This sequence joins TRBV9 and TRBJ1-1; D might be TRBD1 (6 bases). The V gene lost 3 bases and the J gene lost 1 base, with 10 bases spanning the gap. CDR3 size: 14 residues. Germline CDR1 reads SGDLS; CDR2 reads YYNGEE. The CDR3 DNA follows: TGTGCCAGCAGCGAAACAGGGCAGAACACTGAAGCTTTCTTT. Protein product: CASSETGQNTEAFF.

This chain joins TRBV28 and TRBJ1-2; D perhaps matches TRBD1 (5 bases). CDR3 length: 11 amino acids. Germline loops: CDR1 MDHEN, CDR2 SYDVKM. Trimming cost V 5 bases and J 8 bases, with 9 bases left between them. The DNA for the CDR3 is TGTGCCAGCAGTGTAAGGGGCGGCTACACCTTC. As protein: CASSVRGGYTF.

This clone was observed once. The chain carries TRBV20-1 and TRBJ1-2; TRBD1 aligns across 7 bases. The CDR3 length is 11 residues. The germline CDR1 and CDR2 sequences are DFQATT and SNEGSKA (reference sequence). In DNA, the CDR3 is TGCGGAACAGGGGCGTACTATGGCTACACCTTC. Residues: CGTGAYYGYTF.

The V gene is TRBV5-1, the J gene TRBJ1-1; 7 nucleotides align to TRBD1. The CDR3 is 14 amino acids. V gave up 5 bases and J gave up 0 bases; unmatched junction bases: 4. CDR1 SGHRS and CDR2 YFSETQ come from the germline V gene. CDR3 protein: CASRSQGMNTEAFF. For the CDR3, the DNA is TGCGCCAGCAGATCACAGGGGATGAACACTGAAGCTTTCTTT.

The chain uses TRBV5-1 and TRBJ2-2, with 8 bases that match TRBD1. This CDR3 has 15 residues. Unmatched junction bases numbered 9, after V lost 6 bases and J lost 5 bases. Looked up from germline, CDR1 is SGHRS and CDR2 is YFSETQ. CDR3 nucleotides: TGCGCCAGCAAGAAACAGGGGGTCGGGACCGGGGAGCTGTTTTTT. Translation gives CASKKQGVGTGELFF.

The V and J genes are TRBV5-1 and TRBJ2-1; 7 bases map to TRBD1. Germline V gives CDR1 SGHRS, CDR2 YFSETQ. This CDR3 has 13 residues. V shed 0 bases, J shed 8 bases, and the junction held 2 bases outside the gene matches. CDR3 region: CASSLVGGHEQFF. The CDR3 region has the DNA TGCGCCAGCAGCTTGGTAGGGGGCCATGAGCAGTTCTTC.

The genes are TRBV18 and TRBJ1-2; 8 nucleotides agree with TRBD1. The V segment lost 2 bases and the J segment 8 bases; nucleotides outside the gene matches: 7. Germline-derived CDR1 and CDR2 are KGHSH and LQKENI. The CDR3 is 14 amino acids. The CDR3 region is CASSPAQGALGYTF. The CDR3 DNA follows: TGTGCCAGCTCACCAGCCCAGGGGGCTTTGGGCTACACCTTC.

Only a few counts were recorded for this clone. The J gene is TRBJ1-2, the V gene TRBV5-1, with 7 positions matching TRBD1. The CDR3 is made up of 16 amino acids. Losses at the gene ends were 0 bases for V and 1 base for J; bases not matched to a gene: 6. Germline V gene data show CDR1 as SGHRS and CDR2 as YFSETQ. The CDR3 region is CASSLVPGQINYGYTF. The CDR3 region has the DNA TGCGCCAGCAGCTTGGTCCCGGGACAGATTAACTATGGCTACACCTTC.

This clone was seen only a few times. The chain couples TRBV6-5 to TRBJ1-6; possibly TRBD1 for D (6 bases). The ends were cut back, 6 bases at V and 7 bases at J, with 16 bases in the middle. Germline-derived CDR1 and CDR2 are MNHEY and SVGAGI. The CDR3 runs to 15 residues. CDR3 amino acids: CASRSRGGGNSPLHF. Written as DNA, the CDR3 is TGTGCCAGCAGGTCCCGAGGGGGAGGGAATTCACCCCTCCACTTT.

The chain uses TRBV2 and TRBJ2-5, with TRBD2 as a possible D gene (6 bases). The germline CDR1 and CDR2 sequences are SNHLY and FYNNEI. This CDR3 region has 15 residues. Trimming left V 3 bases short and J 2 bases short, with 13 bases between. CDR3 nucleotide sequence: TGTGCCAGCAGTGAGATAATAGCGGCGCAAGAGACCCAGTACTTC. This encodes CASSEIIAAQETQYF. Drawing the rest from reference TRBV2 and TRBJ2-5, the complete variable domain is EPEVTQTPSHQVTQMGQEVILRCVPISNHLYFYWYRQILGQKVEFLVSFYNNEISEKSEIFDDQFSVERPDGSNFTLKIRSTKLEDSAMYFCASSEIIAAQETQYFGPGTRLLVL.

The CDR3 DNA sequence: TGTGCCAGCAGGAATACAGGGGAAAAGTTTGGTGGCTACACCTTC. Translating gives CASRNTGEKFGGYTF. This chain joins TRBV6-4 and TRBJ1-2; 7 nucleotides line up with TRBD1. In germline, CDR1 is MRHNA, CDR2 SNTAGT. Trimming cost V 6 bases and J 7 bases; bases outside gene matches: 14. The CDR3 has 15 amino acids.

The rearrangement uses TRBV18 and TRBJ1-5; 8 bases align to TRBD1. V gave up 3 bases and J gave up 0 bases; unmatched junction bases: 10. This CDR3 is built from 18 residues. Germline V gives CDR1 KGHSH, CDR2 LQKENI. DNA for the CDR3: TGTGCCAGCTCACCCCTCGGGGACAGGCCTCCTAGCAATCAGCCCCAGCATTTT. This gives the protein CASSPLGDRPPSNQPQHF.